These 15 T cell receptor beta chains share one sample of origin, sequenced in a study of T-cell reconstitution after alpha-beta-depleted transplantation in children. The TCRbeta library incorporated unique molecular identifiers. In TCRdb, the PCR reads were re-called with MiXCR into one record per CDR3 protein. The sample has about 400,000 distinct CDR3 sequences, around 21% seen once. The sample in question was PBMCs from the stem cell graft donor, obtained from the stem cell graft. Receptors originate from a human donor who donated a stem cell graft to a child with acute myeloid leukemia.

In this sample, this clonotype turned up a few times. The chain couples TRBV20-1 to TRBJ2-5; tentatively, D is TRBD1 (5 bases). This CDR3 comprises 13 residues. Trimming shortened V by 1 base and J by 3 bases, and 9 bases separated the two germline ends. CDR1 DFQATT and CDR2 SNEGSKA come from the germline V gene (reference sequence). The CDR3 spells CSARGTNKETQYF. The CDR3 DNA follows: TGCAGTGCTAGAGGGACAAATAAAGAGACCCAGTACTTC.

The rearrangement joins TRBV7-3 to TRBJ2-1, with 9 bases aligning to TRBD2. This CDR3 is built from 16 residues. From germline, CDR1 is SGHTA and CDR2 FQGTGA. V was pared by 1 base and J by 0 bases, with 1 base of the junction left unmatched. Here the CDR3 reads CASSLNSGSSYNEQFF. CDR3 nucleotides: TGTGCCAGCAGCTTAAATAGCGGGAGCTCCTACAATGAGCAGTTCTTC.

The rearrangement joins TRBV19 to TRBJ1-1; weak D call: TRBD1 (6 bases). Trimming stripped 4 bases from V and 1 base from J, with 16 bases between. CDR1 is LNHDA and CDR2 is SQIVND in the germline V gene (reference sequence). CDR3 length equals 16 residues. In DNA form, the CDR3 reads TGTGCCAGTAGTAGATATACAGGACAGACGAACACTGAAGCTTTCTTT. Its translation: CASSRYTGQTNTEAFF.

This clonotype was counted a few times. The chain has TRBV7-8 and TRBJ2-7, with D perhaps matching TRBD2 (7 bases). The ends were cut back, 8 bases at V and 6 bases at J, with 23 bases in the middle. The CDR3 is 15 residues long. From germline, CDR1 is SGHVS and CDR2 FQNEAQ. The CDR3 spells CASSKGEGRSREQYF. The CDR3 bases are TGTGCCAGCTCAAAGGGGGAGGGAAGGTCTCGCGAGCAGTACTTC.

This chain connects TRBV11-3 to TRBJ2-1, with TRBD2 identical over 7 bases. J gave up 6 bases and V 0 bases, and 2 bases lay outside the gene matches. Per germline, CDR1 SGHNT and CDR2 YENEEA. The CDR3 spans 14 residues. The CDR3 sequence: CASSLDRTSNEQFF. The CDR3 DNA sequence: TGTGCCAGCAGCTTAGATCGGACTAGCAATGAGCAGTTCTTC.

There are many counts of this clonotype. CDR3 bases: TGTGCCAGCAGTTTATGGGCGGCAGGCCAGGAAGCTTTCTTT. As protein: CASSLWAAGQEAFF. J is TRBJ1-1 and V is TRBV12-3 or TRBV12-4; D call uncertain. The V and J ends lost 2 bases and 8 bases respectively, with 15 bases between them. The CDR3 consists of 14 residues.

The chain combines TRBV12-3 or TRBV12-4 with TRBJ2-7; D is tentatively TRBD1 or TRBD2 (5 bases each). The CDR3 totals 12 residues. The V gene lost 6 bases and the J gene lost 7 bases, with 13 bases spanning the gap. CDR3 nucleotide sequence: TGTGCCAGCAGCCGGGACCCCGTGGAGCAGTACTTC. It specifies CASSRDPVEQYF.

The genes are TRBV5-1 and TRBJ1-5, with TRBD1 matching 12 bases. Trimming removed 3 bases from V and 7 bases from J; junction bases left unmatched: 8. There are 16 residues in the CDR3. The germline gives CDR1 SGHRS, CDR2 YFSETQ. DNA of the CDR3: TGCGCCAGCAGCTCGGGGGACAGGGGGCTAGGACAGCCCCAGCATTTT. This translates into CASSSGDRGLGQPQHF.

This clonotype has a count of ten or more. This rearrangement joins TRBV20-1 to TRBJ2-1, with 7 positions matching TRBD1. The CDR3 consists of 12 residues. V trimming: 6 bases; J trimming: 8 bases; junction bases outside the gene matches: 7. Germline CDR1 is DFQATT and CDR2 is SNEGSKA (reference sequence). CDR3 in amino acids: CSADDRVHEQFF. The CDR3 bases are TGCAGTGCGGATGACAGGGTCCATGAGCAGTTCTTC.

The rearrangement uses TRBV20-1 and TRBJ1-4, with 7 bases matching TRBD1. V lost 5 bases to trimming and J lost 7 bases; unmatched junction nucleotides: 7. Germline-derived CDR1 and CDR2 are DFQATT and SNEGSKA (reference sequence). The CDR3 is 13 amino acids. The CDR3 nucleotides are TGCAGTGCTGTGGGACAGCTTCCTGAAAAACTGTTTTTT. Its protein is CSAVGQLPEKLFF.

This chain connects TRBV5-1 to TRBJ1-2; 9 bases are shared with TRBD1. This CDR3 region has 15 residues. V shed 4 bases and J 2 bases; nucleotides not matched to a gene: 6. Germline assignment: CDR1 SGHRS and CDR2 YFSETQ. This CDR3 is CASSQSGTGNYGYTF. CDR3 nucleotide sequence: TGCGCCAGCAGCCAATCCGGGACAGGGAACTATGGCTACACCTTC.

This clonotype turned up a few times. This chain connects TRBV9 to TRBJ2-3, with 9 bases fitting TRBD2. V lost 2 bases and J lost 3; bases outside the gene matches: 13. CDR1 and CDR2 (germline): SGDLS, YYNGEE. This CDR3 has 18 amino acids. This CDR3 is CASSVSSGNLRGTDTQYF. CDR3 coding DNA: TGTGCCAGCAGCGTCTCTAGCGGGAATTTGAGAGGGACAGATACGCAGTATTTT.

The CDR3 DNA reads as TGCGCCAGCAGCCCGGACCTAGCCTACGAGCAGTACTTC. This codes for CASSPDLAYEQYF. The V gene is TRBV5-1, the J gene TRBJ2-7; D remains ambiguous. Germline assignment: CDR1 SGHRS and CDR2 YFSETQ. Trimming shortened V by 4 bases and J by 2 bases, and 10 bases separated the two germline ends. The CDR3 has 13 amino acids.

In its sample, this clonotype was seen many times. The chain recombines TRBV29-1 with TRBJ2-5; unclear D gene. Trimming left V 5 bases short and J 4 bases short, with 8 bases between. The germline gives CDR1 SQVTM, CDR2 ANQGSEA. The CDR3 runs 11 residues. The CDR3 loop is CSVLPVETQYF. The DNA of the CDR3 is TGCAGCGTTCTTCCAGTAGAGACCCAGTACTTC.

This clonotype came up many times. The V gene is TRBV24-1, the J gene TRBJ2-1; TRBD2 aligns across 9 bases. In germline, CDR1 is KGHDR, CDR2 SFDVKD. CDR3 length: 15 residues. J was trimmed by 4 bases and V by 6 bases; bases with no gene match: 6. The CDR3 protein is CATSSGTSLYNEQFF. Here the CDR3 DNA reads TGTGCCACCAGTTCCGGGACTAGCTTATACAATGAGCAGTTCTTC.